A selection of T cell receptor beta chains follows, all from one sample in a study of T cells in Graves' hyperthyroidism and ophthalmopathy. Each CDR3 protein is one row after TCRdb ran MiXCR on the multiplex PCR reads. Found here are 280,000 or so distinct CDR3 sequences, 13% to 15% of them singletons; the top ten hold around 30%. The sequenced sample was blood. These receptors came from a woman aged 45-60 years with Graves' hyperthyroidism that later progressed to Graves' ophthalmopathy. The CDR3 runs from the conserved cysteine through the conserved F or W. Each record gives: clone size, V gene, D gene, J gene, CDR3 protein, CDR3 DNA. D genes are given only for firm matches. Clone size is stated in some rows and not others, as once, few, many or a class when expanded.

>many|TRBV20-1|TRBD1|TRBJ2-7
CSVGQGGETYEQYF
TGCAGTGTTGGACAGGGGGGAGAAACCTACGAGCAGTACTTC
>many|TRBV7-9|TRBD2|TRBJ2-3
CASSLTSGRATDTQYF
TGTGCCAGCAGCTTGACTAGCGGGAGGGCCACAGATACGCAGTATTTT
>many|TRBV6-2/TRBV6-3|TRBD1|TRBJ2-5
CASSLPPQGARKTQYF
TGTGCCAGCAGTTTGCCTCCTCAGGGGGCGCGAAAGACCCAGTACTTC
>many|TRBV5-5|TRBD1|TRBJ2-3
CASSSRQGGDTQYF
TGTGCCAGCAGCTCCCGACAGGGCGGAGATACGCAGTATTTT
>many|TRBV6-1|NA|TRBJ2-3
CASSEVPTENGGTQYF
TGTGCCAGCAGTGAAGTTCCAACGGAGAATGGGGGGACGCAGTATTTT
>medium-sized|TRBV11-2|NA|TRBJ1-1
CASSQEGVGTEAFF
TGTGCCAGCAGTCAGGAGGGCGTTGGCACTGAAGCTTTCTTT
>many|TRBV6-5|NA|TRBJ1-2
CASSYSRQYYGYTF
TGTGCCAGCAGTTACTCGAGACAGTACTATGGCTACACCTTC
>many|TRBV20-1|NA|TRBJ1-1
CSAREGGGTEAFF
TGCAGTGCTAGAGAGGGGGGGGGTACTGAAGCTTTCTTT
>few|TRBV9|TRBD1|TRBJ1-1
CASSVEQGPTEAFF
TGTGCCAGCAGCGTAGAACAGGGGCCCACTGAAGCTTTCTTT
>many|TRBV27|TRBD1|TRBJ2-7
CASSTSRTGGSYEQYF
TGTGCCAGCAGTACCTCCCGGACAGGGGGCTCCTACGAGCAGTACTTC
>many|TRBV6-5|TRBD2|TRBJ2-7
CASSYSGGRALAEQYF
TGTGCCAGCAGTTACTCTGGGGGGAGGGCCTTGGCCGAGCAGTACTTC
>NA|TRBV11-2|NA|TRBJ2-3
CASSLDRADTQYF
TGTGCCAGCAGCTTGGACAGAGCAGATACGCAGTATTTT
>many|TRBV12-3/TRBV12-4|TRBD2|TRBJ2-3
CASTRLAGGEDTQYF
TGTGCCAGCACTAGACTAGCGGGAGGGGAAGATACGCAGTATTTT
>NA|TRBV6-2/TRBV6-3|TRBD1|TRBJ1-6
CASSYSPGQVNSPLHF
TGTGCCAGCAGTTACTCGCCGGGACAGGTCAATTCACCCCTCCACTTT
>many|TRBV7-7|NA|TRBJ2-7
CASSYRDNSYEQYF
TGTGCTAGCAGTTACCGGGACAACTCCTACGAGCAGTACTTC
>many|TRBV20-1|TRBD1|TRBJ2-7
CSARPRQGFYEQYF
TGCAGTGCTAGACCCCGACAGGGCTTCTACGAGCAGTACTTC
>NA|TRBV15|NA|TRBJ1-3
CATSRLGITSGNTIYF
TGTGCCACCAGCAGACTTGGCATCACCTCTGGAAACACCATATATTTT
>many|TRBV28|TRBD1|TRBJ2-7
CASSLHPGTGDHEQYF
TGTGCCAGCAGTTTACATCCCGGGACAGGGGACCACGAGCAGTACTTC